This T cell receptor (beta chain) was obtained from a study of blood T cell repertoires in COVID-19. Study-wide background: COVID-19 samples collected from the United States, Italy and Spain covered acute and convalescent phases. The analysed material was cDNA or gDNA that came from T cells, B-cell-depleted T cells, or PBMCs.

This clone occurred a few times. Trimming removed 4 bases from V and 4 bases from J, with 17 bases in between. The CDR3 has 16 amino acids. Germline lookup yields CDR1 LGHDT and CDR2 YNNKEL (reference sequence). Sequenced by immunoSEQ multiplex PCR; TCRdb stores in-frame clones only, minus some. The sample shows 300,000 to 450,000 clones, 85% of them seen only once. Sequenced sample: peripheral blood. This chain uses TRBV3-1 (or the pseudogene TRBV3-2) with TRBJ2-1, with D maybe TRBD1 (6 bases). The sequence derives from a young woman with acute or convalescent COVID-19. This chain's CDR3 is CASSPRDMARYNEQFF. The CDR3 nucleotides are TGTGCCAGCAGCCCCCGGGACATGGCGAGGTACAATGAGCAGTTCTTC.